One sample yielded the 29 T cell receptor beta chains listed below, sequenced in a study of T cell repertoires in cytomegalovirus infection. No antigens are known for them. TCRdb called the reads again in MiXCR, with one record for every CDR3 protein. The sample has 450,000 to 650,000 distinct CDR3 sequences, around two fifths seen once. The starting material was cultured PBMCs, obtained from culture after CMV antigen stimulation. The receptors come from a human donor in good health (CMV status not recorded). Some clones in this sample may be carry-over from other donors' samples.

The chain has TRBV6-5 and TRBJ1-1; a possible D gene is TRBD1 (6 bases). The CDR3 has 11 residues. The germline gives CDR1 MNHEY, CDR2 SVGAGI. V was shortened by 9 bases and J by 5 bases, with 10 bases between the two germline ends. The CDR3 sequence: CASQRGTEAFF. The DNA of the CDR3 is TGTGCCAGTCAAAGGGGGACTGAAGCTTTCTTT.

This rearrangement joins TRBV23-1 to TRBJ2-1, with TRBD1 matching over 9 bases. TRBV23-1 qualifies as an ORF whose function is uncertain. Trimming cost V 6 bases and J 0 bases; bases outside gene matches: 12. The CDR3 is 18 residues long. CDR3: CASSLGQGDPHSYNEQFF. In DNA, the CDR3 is TGCGCCAGCAGCCTGGGACAGGGCGACCCCCACTCCTACAATGAGCAGTTCTTC.

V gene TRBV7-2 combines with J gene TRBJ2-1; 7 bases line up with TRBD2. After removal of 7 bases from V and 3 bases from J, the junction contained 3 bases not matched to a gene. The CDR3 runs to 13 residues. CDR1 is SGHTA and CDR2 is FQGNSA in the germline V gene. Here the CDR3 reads CASTRELYNEQFF. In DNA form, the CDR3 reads TGTGCCAGCACGCGGGAGCTCTACAATGAGCAGTTCTTC.

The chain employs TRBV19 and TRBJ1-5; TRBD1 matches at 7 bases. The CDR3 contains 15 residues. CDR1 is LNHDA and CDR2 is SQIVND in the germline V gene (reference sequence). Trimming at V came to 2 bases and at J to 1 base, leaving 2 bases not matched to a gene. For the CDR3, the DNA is TGTGCCAGTAGTATATCAGGGGGGAGCAATCAGCCCCAGCATTTT. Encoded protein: CASSISGGSNQPQHF.

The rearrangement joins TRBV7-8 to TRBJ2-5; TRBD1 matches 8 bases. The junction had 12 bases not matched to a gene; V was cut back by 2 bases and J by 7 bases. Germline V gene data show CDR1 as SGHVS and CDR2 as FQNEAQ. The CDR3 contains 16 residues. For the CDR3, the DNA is TGTGCCAGCAGCTTATTTTCGGCTGGACAGGGAGGGACCCAGTACTTC. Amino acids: CASSLFSAGQGGTQYF.

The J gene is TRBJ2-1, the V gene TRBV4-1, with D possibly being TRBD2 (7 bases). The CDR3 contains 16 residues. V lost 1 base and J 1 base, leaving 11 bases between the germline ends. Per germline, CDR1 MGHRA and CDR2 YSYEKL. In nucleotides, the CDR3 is TGCGCCAGCAGCCAAGTAGGGGGAGGGTCCTACAATGAGCAGTTCTTC. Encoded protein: CASSQVGGGSYNEQFF.

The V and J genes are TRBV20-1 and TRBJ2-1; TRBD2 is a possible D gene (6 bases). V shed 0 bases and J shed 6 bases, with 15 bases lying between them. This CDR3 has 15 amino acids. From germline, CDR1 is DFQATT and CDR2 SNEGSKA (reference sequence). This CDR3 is CSARDLPGAANEQFF. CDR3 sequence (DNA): TGCAGTGCTAGAGATCTCCCGGGAGCTGCCAATGAGCAGTTCTTC.

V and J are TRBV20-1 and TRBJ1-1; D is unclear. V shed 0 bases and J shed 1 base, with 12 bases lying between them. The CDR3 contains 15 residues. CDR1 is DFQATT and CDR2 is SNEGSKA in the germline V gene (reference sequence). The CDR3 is CSARDASAGNTEAFF. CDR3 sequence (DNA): TGCAGTGCTAGAGATGCCAGTGCGGGGAACACTGAAGCTTTCTTT.

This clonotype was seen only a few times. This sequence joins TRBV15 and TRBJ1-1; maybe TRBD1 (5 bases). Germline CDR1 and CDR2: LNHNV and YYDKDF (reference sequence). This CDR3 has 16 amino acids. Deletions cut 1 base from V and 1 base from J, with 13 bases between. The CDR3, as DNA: TGTGCCACCAGCAGAGGGATGGGGGATTGGAACACTGAAGCTTTCTTT. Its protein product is CATSRGMGDWNTEAFF.

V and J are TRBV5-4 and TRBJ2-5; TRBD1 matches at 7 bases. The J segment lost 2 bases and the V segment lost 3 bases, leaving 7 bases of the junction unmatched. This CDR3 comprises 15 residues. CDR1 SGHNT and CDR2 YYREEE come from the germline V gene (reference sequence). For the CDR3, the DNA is TGTGCCAGCAGCTCTGGACAGGAGACACAAGAGACCCAGTACTTC. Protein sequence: CASSSGQETQETQYF.

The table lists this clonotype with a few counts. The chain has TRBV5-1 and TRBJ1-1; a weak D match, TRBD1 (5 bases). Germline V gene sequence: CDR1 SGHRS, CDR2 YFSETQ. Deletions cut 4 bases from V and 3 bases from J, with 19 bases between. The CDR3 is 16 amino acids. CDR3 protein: CASSPMEGGGYTEAFF. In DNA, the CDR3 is TGCGCCAGCAGCCCCATGGAGGGTGGGGGATACACTGAAGCTTTCTTT. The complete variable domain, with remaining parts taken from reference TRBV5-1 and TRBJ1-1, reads KAGVTQTPRYLIKTRGQQVTLSCSPISGHRSVSWYQQTPGQGLQFLFEYFSETQRNKGNFPGRFSGRQFSNSRSEMNVSTLELGDSALYLCASSPMEGGGYTEAFFGQGTRLTVV.

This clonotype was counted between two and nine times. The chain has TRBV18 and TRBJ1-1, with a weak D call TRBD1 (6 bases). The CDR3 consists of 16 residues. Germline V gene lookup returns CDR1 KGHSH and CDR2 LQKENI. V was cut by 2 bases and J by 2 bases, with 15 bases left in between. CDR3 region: CASSPTPRGGNTEAFF. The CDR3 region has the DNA TGTGCCAGCTCACCAACCCCCCGGGGGGGCAACACTGAAGCTTTCTTT.

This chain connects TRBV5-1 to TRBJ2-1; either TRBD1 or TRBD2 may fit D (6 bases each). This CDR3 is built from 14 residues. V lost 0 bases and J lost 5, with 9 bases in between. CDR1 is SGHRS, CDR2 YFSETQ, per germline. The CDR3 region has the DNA TGCGCCAGCAGCTTGGGGGGGGCAGACAATGAGCAGTTCTTC. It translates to CASSLGGADNEQFF.

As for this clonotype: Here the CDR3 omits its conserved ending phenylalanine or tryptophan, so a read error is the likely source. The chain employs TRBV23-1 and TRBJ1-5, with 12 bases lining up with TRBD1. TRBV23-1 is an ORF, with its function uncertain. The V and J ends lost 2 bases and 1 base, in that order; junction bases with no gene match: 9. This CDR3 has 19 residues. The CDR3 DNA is TGCGCCAGCAGTCAAGTCCCGGGACAGGGGGCGCAGAGCAATCAGCCCCAGCATTCT. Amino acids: CASSQVPGQGAQSNQPQHS.

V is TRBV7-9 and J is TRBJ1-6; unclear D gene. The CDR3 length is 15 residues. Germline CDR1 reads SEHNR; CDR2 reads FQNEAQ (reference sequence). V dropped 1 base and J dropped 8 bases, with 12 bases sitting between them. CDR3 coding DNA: TGTGCCAGCAGCTTAGAGGGAGATGGGGATTCACCCCTCCACTTT. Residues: CASSLEGDGDSPLHF. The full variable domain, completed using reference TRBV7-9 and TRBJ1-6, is DTGVSQNPRHKITKRGQNVTFRCDPISEHNRLYWYRQTLGQGPEFLTYFQNEAQLEKSRLLSDRFSAERPKGSFSTLEIQRTEQGDSAMYLCASSLEGDGDSPLHFGNGTRLTVT.

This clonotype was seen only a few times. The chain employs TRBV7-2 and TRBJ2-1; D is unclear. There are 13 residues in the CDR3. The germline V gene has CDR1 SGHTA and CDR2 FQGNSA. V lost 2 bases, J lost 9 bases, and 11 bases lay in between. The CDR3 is CASSLLVFIEQFF. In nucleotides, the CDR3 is TGTGCCAGCAGCTTATTGGTTTTCATTGAGCAGTTCTTC.

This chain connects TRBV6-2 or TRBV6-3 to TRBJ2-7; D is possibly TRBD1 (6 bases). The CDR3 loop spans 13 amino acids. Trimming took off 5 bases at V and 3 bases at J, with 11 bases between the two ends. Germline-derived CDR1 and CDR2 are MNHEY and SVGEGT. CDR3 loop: CASSNRDNYEQYF. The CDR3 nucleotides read TGTGCCAGCAGTAACCGGGACAACTACGAGCAGTACTTC.

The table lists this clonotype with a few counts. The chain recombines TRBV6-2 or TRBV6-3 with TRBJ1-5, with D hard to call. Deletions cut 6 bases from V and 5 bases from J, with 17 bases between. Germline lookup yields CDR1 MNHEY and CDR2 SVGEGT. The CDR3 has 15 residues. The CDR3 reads CASSSAAGFDQPQHF. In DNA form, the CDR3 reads TGTGCCAGCAGCTCCGCCGCCGGATTTGATCAGCCCCAGCATTTT.

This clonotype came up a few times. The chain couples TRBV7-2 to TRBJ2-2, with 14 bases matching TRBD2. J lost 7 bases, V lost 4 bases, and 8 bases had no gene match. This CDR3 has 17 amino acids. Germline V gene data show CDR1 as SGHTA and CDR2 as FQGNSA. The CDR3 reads CASSSPGLAGVSGELFF. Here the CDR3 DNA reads TGTGCCAGCAGCTCGCCGGGACTAGCGGGAGTGAGCGGGGAGCTGTTTTTT.

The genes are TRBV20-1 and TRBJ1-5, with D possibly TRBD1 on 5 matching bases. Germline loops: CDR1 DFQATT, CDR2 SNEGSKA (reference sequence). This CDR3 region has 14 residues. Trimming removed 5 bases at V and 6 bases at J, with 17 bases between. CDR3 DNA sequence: TGCAGTGCTCCCAAACCGGGGGGGAGTCAGCCCCAGCATTTT. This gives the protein CSAPKPGGSQPQHF.

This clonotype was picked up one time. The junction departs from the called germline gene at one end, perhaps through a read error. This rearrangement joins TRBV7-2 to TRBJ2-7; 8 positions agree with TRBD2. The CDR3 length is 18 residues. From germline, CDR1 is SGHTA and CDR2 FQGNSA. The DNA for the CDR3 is TGTGTCAGCAGCTTAGCGGGAAGCTTCGGGGGGGCCGGGTACGAGCAGTACTTC. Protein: CVSSLAGSFGGAGYEQYF.

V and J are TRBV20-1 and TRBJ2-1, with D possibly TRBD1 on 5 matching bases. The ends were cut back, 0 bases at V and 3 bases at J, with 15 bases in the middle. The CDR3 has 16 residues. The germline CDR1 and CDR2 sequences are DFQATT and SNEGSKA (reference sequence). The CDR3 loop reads CSARDLSGPIYNEQFF. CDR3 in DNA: TGCAGTGCTAGAGATCTGTCAGGGCCTATCTACAATGAGCAGTTCTTC.

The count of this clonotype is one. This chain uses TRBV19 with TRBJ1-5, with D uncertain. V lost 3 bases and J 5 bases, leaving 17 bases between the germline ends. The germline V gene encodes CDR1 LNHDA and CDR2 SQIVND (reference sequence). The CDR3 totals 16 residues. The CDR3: CASSIGMRDAHQPQHF. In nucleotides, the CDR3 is TGTGCCAGTAGTATTGGTATGAGGGATGCCCATCAGCCCCAGCATTTT.

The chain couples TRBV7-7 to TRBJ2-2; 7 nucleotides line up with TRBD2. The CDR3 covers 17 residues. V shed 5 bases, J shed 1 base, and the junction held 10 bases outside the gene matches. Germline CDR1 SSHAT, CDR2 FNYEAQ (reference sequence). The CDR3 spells CASSGSWGGGNTGELFF. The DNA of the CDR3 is TGTGCCAGCAGCGGTAGTTGGGGGGGAGGGAACACCGGGGAGCTGTTTTTT.

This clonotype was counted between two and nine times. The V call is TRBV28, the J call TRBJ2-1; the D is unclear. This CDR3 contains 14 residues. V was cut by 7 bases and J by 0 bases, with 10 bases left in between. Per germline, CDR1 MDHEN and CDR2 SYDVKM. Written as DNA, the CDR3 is TGTGCCAGCACCCCGGATGGCTCCTACAATGAGCAGTTCTTC. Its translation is CASTPDGSYNEQFF.

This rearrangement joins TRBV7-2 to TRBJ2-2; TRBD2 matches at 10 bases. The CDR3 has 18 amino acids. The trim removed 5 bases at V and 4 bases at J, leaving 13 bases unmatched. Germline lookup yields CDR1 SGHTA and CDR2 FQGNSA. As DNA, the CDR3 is TGTGCCAGCAGCCCCACTTTCGTAGCGGGGGGCGGCACCGGGGAGCTGTTTTTT. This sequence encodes CASSPTFVAGGGTGELFF.

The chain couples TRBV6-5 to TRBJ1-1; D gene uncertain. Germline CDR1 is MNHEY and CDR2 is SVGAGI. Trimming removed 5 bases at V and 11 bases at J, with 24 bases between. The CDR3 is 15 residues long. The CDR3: CASSEGYRRPVGAFF. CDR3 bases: TGTGCCAGCAGTGAGGGATACAGAAGGCCGGTTGGGGCTTTCTTT.

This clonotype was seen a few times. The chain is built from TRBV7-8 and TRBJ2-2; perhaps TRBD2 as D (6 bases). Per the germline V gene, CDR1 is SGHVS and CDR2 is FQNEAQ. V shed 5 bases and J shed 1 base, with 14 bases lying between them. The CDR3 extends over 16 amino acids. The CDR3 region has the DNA TGTGCCAGCAGCCTCACCGGGACTCAGAACACCGGGGAGCTGTTTTTT. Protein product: CASSLTGTQNTGELFF.

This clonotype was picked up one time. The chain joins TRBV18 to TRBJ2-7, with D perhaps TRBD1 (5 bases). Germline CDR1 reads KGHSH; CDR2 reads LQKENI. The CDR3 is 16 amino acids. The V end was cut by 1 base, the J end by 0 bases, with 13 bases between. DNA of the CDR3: TGTGCCAGCTCACCACAAGGGGCAGCAAGCTCCTACGAGCAGTACTTC. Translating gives CASSPQGAASSYEQYF.